This T cell receptor (beta chain) derives from a study of cytomegalovirus exposure and HLA in healthy donors (dated by TCRdb to the late 2010s). A note on the overall study: An earlier analysis of 587 of the donors reported under 300 Gb of sequence data and 95 million to 120 million unique TCR beta sequences obtained from roughly 180 million T cells. The study aimed to test whether cataloging public T cell receptors could reveal signatures of past pathogen exposure. Several DR-DQ haplotypes were handled as single units for association and clustering, since linkage in the cohort was strong. Across approximately 400 genotyped donors of the cohort, an average of roughly 250,000 unique TCR beta nucleotide sequences per donor were sequenced, and 15% to 20% of those sequences were non-productive. The genetic ancestry cluster associated with self-reported Caucasian donors included around four fifths of the 398 genotyped donors. HLA typing covered class I and class II loci at four-digit resolution. In a later genetic analysis, genome-wide SNP genotypes for about 65% of the 666 donors were used, and that subset was treated as a discovery cohort. Typing coverage differed by locus: A, B, C, DRB1 and DQB1 were typed in about 629-630 donors, DQA1 in approximately 520, DPA1 in approximately 600, and DPB1 in around 490. Approximately 310 gigabases of sequencing data and approximately 84 million unique TCR sequences were included in an early release covering over 600 HLA-typed donors. Donor age, sex, ethnicity and CMV serostatus were compiled together with the repertoire data. To study patterns of TCR occurrence, a later analysis re-analyzed previously published TCR beta repertoires from just over 650 donors and added high-resolution HLA genotyping. High-throughput TCR immunosequencing, statistical association of individual TCRs with disease status, and machine learning were combined to predict cytomegalovirus infection status. Along with the roughly 710-subject first cohort, a separate validation cohort of over a hundred different subjects was used. All discovery cohort repertoires had been generated using a single sequencing platform. To decide whether each TCR beta V gene segment behaved as functional or pseudogenic, an earlier analysis of fewer than 750 of the donors relied on high-throughput TCR beta sequencing. Rather than using new phenotypic data, the later analysis identified candidate immune exposures from TCR beta sequences and from how often those sequences occurred across donors. The study used immunosequencing to profile the T cell repertoires of 666 subjects and linked those repertoires to cytomegalovirus serostatus.

The cohort was made up of about 610 healthy bone marrow donors. At the time of sampling, all cohort members were nominally healthy, though unrecorded immune exposures were likely present. The donor was CMV seronegative and was included in the group of 352 seronegative cohort members. A peripheral blood sample was provided by each donor, and peripheral blood mononuclear cells were used for TCR beta sequencing. The Qiagen DNeasy Blood Extraction Kit was used to extract genomic DNA from the blood cell samples. As regards this clone: Its antigen is currently not known. Other DNA variants within this sample encode the same CDR3.

Libraries were built with the immunoSEQ multiplex PCR assay. A mixture of 60 forward primers for TCR Vbeta segments and 13 reverse primers for TCR Jbeta segments was used in the multiplex PCR. The CDR3 region of rearranged TCR beta genes was amplified from genomic DNA with a multiplex PCR assay. The amplified TCR beta libraries were sequenced on the Illumina HiSeq System as 87-base-pair reads. The authors' analysis ran thus. Across the roughly 600 repertoires, a later analysis counted roughly 84 million unique TCR beta chains, 9.5 million to 12 million of which were shared by at least two donors. A nearest-neighbor algorithm error-corrected the raw reads and collapsed the reads into unique sequences, merging closely related sequences to remove PCR and sequencing errors. Alignment of CDR3 sequences to IMGT reference sequences was used to assign V, D and J gene segments. Each retained sequence needed at least a six-nucleotide match to both a V gene segment and a J gene segment. Rearrangements were classified as productive when the CDR3 lacked stop codons and remained in frame with V and J, and all other rearrangements were classified as non-productive. Following IMGT convention, CDR3 was defined as the stretch from the second conserved V-encoded cysteine to the conserved J-encoded phenylalanine. Sequences without an unambiguous match to a single V gene segment were excluded from the earlier analysis of 450 to 750 of the donors. In an earlier analysis of a few hundred of the donors, V segments were called functional above 56.7% productive rearrangements and were called segregating when the between-donor standard deviation exceeded 5%. To diagnose cytomegalovirus status from the catalog of TCR beta chain sequences, a statistical classification framework was built. V and J gene assignment, in a later analysis, came from comparing TCR nucleotide sequences with IMGT/GENE-DB human TR gene sequences. A later analysis assigned CDR3 sequences and most-parsimonious VDJ recombination scenarios with the TCRdist pipeline. In a later analysis, every TCR beta chain was defined by the combination of its CDR3 amino acid sequence and its V-gene family, and reads without a unique V-gene family were dropped. In a later analysis, a few hundred highly shared, low-generation-probability nucleotide sequences were removed to address suspected cross-contamination and a sequencing artifact. In a later analysis, a clonal expansion index for each public chain was calculated from normalized within-repertoire ranks of inferred template counts. In a later analysis, generation probabilities were computed with a VDJ recombination model fitted to out-of-frame rearrangements, and the resulting probabilities were checked against IGoR. Hypergeometric tests were used in a later analysis to score TCR-TCR, TCR-HLA and TCR-CMV co-occurrence, with a repertoire-size bias correction applied to the TCR pairs. A later analysis estimated false discovery rates by permuting HLA or CMV assignments 20 times. In a later analysis, co-occurring TCRs were grouped with DBSCAN, and TCRdist sequence similarity was added when clustering was performed within HLA-allele-positive subsets. Repertoires with fewer than 30,000 or more than 120,000 public chains were left out of co-occurrence clustering, as were four to six repertoires with anomalous nucleotide sharing. TCRdb took over this immuneACCESS table, retaining in-frame rearrangements with V and J assigned. Such tables are incomplete; in checked studies, under half of the missing clones stem from an unresolved V gene, and the remainder is unexplained. The D gene and trimming were derived from the DNA, and the V and J assignments and clone size from that table. For this sample, the table gives 130,000 to 150,000 clones. Of the sample, 0.8% to 1% is held by the ten largest clones.

V and J lose 6 bases and 0 bases, and a span of 6 bases separates them. The germline V gene sets CDR1 to KGHSH and CDR2 to LQKENI. The CDR3 sequence holds 12 residues, the cysteine and phenylalanine included. The DNA shown is the 36-base CDR3, in frame from base 1. Broader findings and caveats from the paper: The sequencing pipeline was judged likely to have produced a cluster of highly shared sequence variants as a technical artifact. According to a later genetic analysis, donors in an Asian-associated ancestry cluster had fewer N-insertions in productive TCRs than the approximately 700-donor mean. Most TCR sequences were observed very rarely across donors, whereas some public TCRs were present in many individuals. Most CMV-associated TCR beta chains appeared to be HLA-restricted in a later analysis, and the HLA associations seemed to be driven largely by CMV exposure. Strong co-occurrence of HLA alleles, especially DR and DQ, made assigning TCR associations to individual alleles difficult. Several of the top co-occurrence clusters appeared to be linked to parvovirus B19, influenza, CMV and Epstein-Barr virus, according to a later analysis. The classifier was reported to diagnose cytomegalovirus status with high specificity and sensitivity in both the original and validation cohorts. At a false discovery rate of 0.05, a later analysis linked fewer than 20,000 TCR beta sequences to specific HLA alleles. In an earlier analysis of some 640 of the donors, most TCR beta V segments were observed in productive rearrangements about 90% or about 30% of the time, broadly matching IMGT annotations. For the cohort, immune exposure information was limited to CMV serostatus. A further reported finding was that TCR beta sequences accurately predicted the HLA-A and HLA-B alleles for most subjects in the first cohort. The authors suggested that the approach could potentially be extended to other disease states and immunological phenotypes. In a later analysis, the rate of TCR association differed among HLA loci, with DRB1 alleles having the most associated TCRs and HLA-C alleles having the fewest. A few of the identified cytomegalovirus-associated TCR beta chains were confirmed in vitro to be specific for cytomegalovirus antigens. Because the 87-base-pair reads could not distinguish some IMGT-functional V segments, including TRBV6-2 and TRBV6-3, those segments were excluded. Because HLA typing was missing for some donors at each locus, association tests included only the typed subset. The cohort was sequenced for TCR beta chains only, and without alpha or paired-chain data the features that could be detected were limited. Roughly uniform sequencing depth across donors was assumed in presence/absence analyses, although this assumption may not hold. In a later genetic analysis, a missense DCLRE1C variant was associated with V-gene and J-gene trimming of TCR beta chains, and the association was replicated in an independent cohort. Because counts were too low, about 18 rarely observed V segments, including chromosome 9 orphons, were excluded from the earlier analysis of several hundred of the donors. Compared with equally common non-associated chains, HLA-associated TCR beta chains in a later analysis were more clonally expanded and had lower generation probabilities. Linkage disequilibrium might explain the correlated functional status among segregating V segments, but an unknown experimental factor could not be ruled out. The study listed around 160 TCR beta chains as associated with cytomegalovirus.

This TCR came from a male donor in good health and CMV-seronegative. The chain is made from TRBV18 and TRBJ2-7; the D gene is not confidently resolved. The specimen sequenced was PBMCs. The CDR3 reads as follows: CASSPSSYEQYF. Here is the DNA: TGTGCCAGCTCCCCTAGCTCCTACGAGCAGTACTTC.